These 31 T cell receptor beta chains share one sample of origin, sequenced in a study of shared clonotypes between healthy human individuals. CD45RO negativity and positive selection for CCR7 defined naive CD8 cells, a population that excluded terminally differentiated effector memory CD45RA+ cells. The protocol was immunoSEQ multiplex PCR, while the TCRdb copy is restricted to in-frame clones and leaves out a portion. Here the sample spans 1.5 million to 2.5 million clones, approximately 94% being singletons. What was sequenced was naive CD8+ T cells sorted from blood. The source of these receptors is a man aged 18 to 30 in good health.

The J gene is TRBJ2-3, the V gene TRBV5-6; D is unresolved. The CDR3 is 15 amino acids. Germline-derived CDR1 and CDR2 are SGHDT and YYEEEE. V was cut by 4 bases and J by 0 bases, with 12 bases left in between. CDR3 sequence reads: CASSPGSLSTDTQYF. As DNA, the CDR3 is TGTGCCAGCAGCCCGGGTAGTCTAAGCACAGATACGCAGTATTTT.

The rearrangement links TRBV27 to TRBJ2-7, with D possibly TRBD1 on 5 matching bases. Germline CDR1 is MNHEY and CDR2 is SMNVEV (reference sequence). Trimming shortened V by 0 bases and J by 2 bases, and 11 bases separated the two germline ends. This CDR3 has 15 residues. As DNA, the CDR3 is TGTGCCAGCAGTTTATCGTCAGGGCCCCCCTACGAGCAGTACTTC. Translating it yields CASSLSSGPPYEQYF.

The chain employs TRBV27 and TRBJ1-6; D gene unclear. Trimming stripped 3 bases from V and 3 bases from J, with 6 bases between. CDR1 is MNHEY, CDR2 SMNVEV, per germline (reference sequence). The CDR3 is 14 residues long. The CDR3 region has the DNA TGTGCCAGCAGTTTTGGCAGCTATAATTCACCCCTCCACTTT. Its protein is CASSFGSYNSPLHF.

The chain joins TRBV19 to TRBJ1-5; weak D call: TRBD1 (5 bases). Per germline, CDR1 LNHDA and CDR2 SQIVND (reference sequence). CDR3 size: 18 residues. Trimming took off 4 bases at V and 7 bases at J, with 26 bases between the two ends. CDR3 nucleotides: TGTGCCAGTAGTAGCGATTTGTGGGGCGGCGGGGGGTACCAGCCCCAGCATTTT. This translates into CASSSDLWGGGGYQPQHF. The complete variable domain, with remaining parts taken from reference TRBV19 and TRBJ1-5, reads DGGITQSPKYLFRKEGQNVTLSCEQNLNHDAMYWYRQDPGQGLRLIYYSQIVNDFQKGDIAEGYSVSREKKESFPLTVTSAQKNPTAFYLCASSSDLWGGGGYQPQHFGDGTRLSIL.

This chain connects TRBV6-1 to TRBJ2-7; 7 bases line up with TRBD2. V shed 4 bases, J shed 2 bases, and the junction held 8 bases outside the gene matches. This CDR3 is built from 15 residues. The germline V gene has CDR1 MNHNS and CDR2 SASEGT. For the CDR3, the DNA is TGTGCCAGCAGTGCCAGCGGGGCCCTAGCCTACGAGCAGTACTTC. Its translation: CASSASGALAYEQYF.

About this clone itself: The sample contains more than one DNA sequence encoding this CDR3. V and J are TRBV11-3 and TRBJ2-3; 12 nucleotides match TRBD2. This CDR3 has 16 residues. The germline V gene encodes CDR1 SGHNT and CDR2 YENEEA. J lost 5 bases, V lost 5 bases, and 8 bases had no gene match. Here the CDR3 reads CASSPGLAGEGDTQYF. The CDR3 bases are TGTGCCAGCAGCCCGGGACTAGCGGGCGAGGGAGATACGCAGTATTTT. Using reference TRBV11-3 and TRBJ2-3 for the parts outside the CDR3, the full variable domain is EAGVVQSPRYKIIEKKQPVAFWCNPISGHNTLYWYLQNLGQGPELLIRYENEEAVDDSQLPKDRFSAERLKGVDSTLKIQPAELGDSAVYLCASSPGLAGEGDTQYFGPGTRLTVL.

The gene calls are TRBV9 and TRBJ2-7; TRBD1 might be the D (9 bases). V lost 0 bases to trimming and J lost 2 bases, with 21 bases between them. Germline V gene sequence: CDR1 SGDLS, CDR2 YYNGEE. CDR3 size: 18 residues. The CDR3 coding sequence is TGTGCCAGCAGCGTAGGGGACAGGGTCTCCGGGAGGGCCTACGAGCAGTACTTC. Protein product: CASSVGDRVSGRAYEQYF.

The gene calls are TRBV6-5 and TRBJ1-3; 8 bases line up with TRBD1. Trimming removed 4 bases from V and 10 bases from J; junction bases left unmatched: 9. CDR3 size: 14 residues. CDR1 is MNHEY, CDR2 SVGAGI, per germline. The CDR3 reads CASSSGQGVLTIYF. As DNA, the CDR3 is TGTGCCAGCAGTTCCGGACAGGGAGTATTGACCATATATTTT.

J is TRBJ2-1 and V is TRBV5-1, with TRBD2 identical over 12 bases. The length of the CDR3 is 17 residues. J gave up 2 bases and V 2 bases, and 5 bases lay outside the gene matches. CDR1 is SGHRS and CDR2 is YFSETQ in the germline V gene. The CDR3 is CASSFLASGGAYNEQFF. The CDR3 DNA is TGCGCCAGCAGCTTTCTTGCTAGCGGGGGGGCCTACAATGAGCAGTTCTTC. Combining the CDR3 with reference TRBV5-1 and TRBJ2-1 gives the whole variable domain KAGVTQTPRYLIKTRGQQVTLSCSPISGHRSVSWYQQTPGQGLQFLFEYFSETQRNKGNFPGRFSGRQFSNSRSEMNVSTLELGDSALYLCASSFLASGGAYNEQFFGPGTRLTVL.

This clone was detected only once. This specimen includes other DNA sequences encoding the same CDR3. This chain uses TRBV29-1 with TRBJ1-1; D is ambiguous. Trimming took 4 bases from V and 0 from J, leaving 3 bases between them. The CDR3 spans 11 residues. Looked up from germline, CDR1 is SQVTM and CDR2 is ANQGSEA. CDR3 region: CSVVVNTEAFF. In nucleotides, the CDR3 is TGCAGCGTTGTAGTGAACACTGAAGCTTTCTTT. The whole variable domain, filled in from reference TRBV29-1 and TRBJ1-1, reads SAVISQKPSRDICQRGTSLTIQCQVDSQVTMMFWYRQQPGQSLTLIATANQGSEATYESGFVIDKFPISRPNLTFSTLTVSNMSPEDSSIYLCSVVVNTEAFFGQGTRLTVV.

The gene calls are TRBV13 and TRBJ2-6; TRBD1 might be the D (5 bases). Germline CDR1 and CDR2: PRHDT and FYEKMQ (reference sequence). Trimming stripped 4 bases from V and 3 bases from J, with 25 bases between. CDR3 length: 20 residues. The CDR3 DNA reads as TGTGCCAGCAGCTCCTCCGTGGATAGGGGTCTACATCATGGGGCCAACGTCCTGACTTTC. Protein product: CASSSSVDRGLHHGANVLTF.

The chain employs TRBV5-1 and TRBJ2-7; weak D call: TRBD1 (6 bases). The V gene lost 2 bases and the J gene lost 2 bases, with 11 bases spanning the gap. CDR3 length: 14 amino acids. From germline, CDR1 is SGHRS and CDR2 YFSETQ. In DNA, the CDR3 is TGCGCCAGCAGCTTTACAGGGACCACCTACGAGCAGTACTTC. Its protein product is CASSFTGTTYEQYF.

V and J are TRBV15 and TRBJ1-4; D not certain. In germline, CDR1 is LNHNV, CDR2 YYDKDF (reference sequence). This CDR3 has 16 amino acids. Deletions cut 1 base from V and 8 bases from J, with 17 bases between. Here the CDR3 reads CATSRASEGLGEKLFF. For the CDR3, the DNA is TGTGCCACCAGCAGAGCCTCGGAGGGTTTGGGGGAAAAACTGTTTTTT.

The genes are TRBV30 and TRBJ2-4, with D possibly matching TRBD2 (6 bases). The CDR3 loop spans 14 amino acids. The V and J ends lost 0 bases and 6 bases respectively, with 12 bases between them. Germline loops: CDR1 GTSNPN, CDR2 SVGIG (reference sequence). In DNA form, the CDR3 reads TGTGCCTGGAGTGTCGGAGGGTTCGGAAACATTCAGTACTTC. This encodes CAWSVGGFGNIQYF.

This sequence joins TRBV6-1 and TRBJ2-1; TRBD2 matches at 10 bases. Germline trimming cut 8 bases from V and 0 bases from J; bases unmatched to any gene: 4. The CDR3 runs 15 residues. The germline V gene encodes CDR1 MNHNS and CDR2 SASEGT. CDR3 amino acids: CASCTSGTSYNEQFF. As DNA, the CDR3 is TGTGCCAGCTGTACTAGCGGGACCTCCTACAATGAGCAGTTCTTC.

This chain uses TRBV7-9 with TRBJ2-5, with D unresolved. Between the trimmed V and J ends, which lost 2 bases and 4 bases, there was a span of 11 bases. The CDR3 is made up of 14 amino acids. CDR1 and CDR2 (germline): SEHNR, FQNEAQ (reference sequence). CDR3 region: CASSLSETPETQYF. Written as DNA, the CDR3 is TGTGCCAGCAGCTTATCGGAGACCCCAGAGACCCAGTACTTC.

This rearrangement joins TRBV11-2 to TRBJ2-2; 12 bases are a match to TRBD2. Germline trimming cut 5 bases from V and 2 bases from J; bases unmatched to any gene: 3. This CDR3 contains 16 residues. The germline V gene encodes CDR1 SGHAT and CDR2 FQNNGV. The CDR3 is CASSGGLAGNTGELFF. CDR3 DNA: TGTGCCAGCAGCGGGGGACTAGCGGGCAACACCGGGGAGCTGTTTTTT. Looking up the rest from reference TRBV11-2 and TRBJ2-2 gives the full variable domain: EAGVAQSPRYKIIEKRQSVAFWCNPISGHATLYWYQQILGQGPKLLIQFQNNGVVDDSQLPKDRFSAERLKGVDSTLKIQPAKLEDSAVYLCASSGGLAGNTGELFFGEGSRLTVL.

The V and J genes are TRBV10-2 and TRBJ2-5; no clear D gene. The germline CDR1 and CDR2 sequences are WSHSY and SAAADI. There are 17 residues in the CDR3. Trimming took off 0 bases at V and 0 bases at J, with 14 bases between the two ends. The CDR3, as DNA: TGCGCCAGCAGTGAGTCGGGGTTAGCTCCGTACCAAGAGACCCAGTACTTC. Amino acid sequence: CASSESGLAPYQETQYF.

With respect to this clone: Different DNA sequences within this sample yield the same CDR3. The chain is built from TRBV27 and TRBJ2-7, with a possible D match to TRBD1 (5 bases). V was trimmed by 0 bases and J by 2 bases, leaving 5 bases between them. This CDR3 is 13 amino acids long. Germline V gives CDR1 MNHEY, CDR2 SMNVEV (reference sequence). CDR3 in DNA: TGTGCCAGCAGTTTATCAGGGGCCTACGAGCAGTACTTC. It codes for CASSLSGAYEQYF.

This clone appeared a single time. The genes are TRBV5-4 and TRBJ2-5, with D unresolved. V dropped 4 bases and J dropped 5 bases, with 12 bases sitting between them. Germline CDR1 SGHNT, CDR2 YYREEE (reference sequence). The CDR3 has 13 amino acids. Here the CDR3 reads CASSTGLEETQYF. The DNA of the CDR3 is TGTGCCAGCAGCACTGGGTTGGAGGAGACCCAGTACTTC.

CDR3 coding DNA: TGTGCCAGCAGCTTAGGTTACCCGGGGATCCAGCATTTT. It translates to CASSLGYPGIQHF. This chain connects TRBV11-2 to TRBJ1-5, with D unresolved. The CDR3 extends over 13 amino acids. V lost 1 base to trimming and J lost 12 bases, with 13 bases between them. Germline V gene sequence: CDR1 SGHAT, CDR2 FQNNGV.

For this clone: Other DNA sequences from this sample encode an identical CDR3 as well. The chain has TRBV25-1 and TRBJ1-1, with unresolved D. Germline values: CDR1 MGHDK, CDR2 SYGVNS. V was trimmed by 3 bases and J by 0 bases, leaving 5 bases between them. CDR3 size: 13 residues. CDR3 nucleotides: TGTGCCAGCAGTGAGGGTGTGAACACTGAAGCTTTCTTT. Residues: CASSEGVNTEAFF.

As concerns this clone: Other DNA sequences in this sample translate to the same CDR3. The DNA for the CDR3 is TGTGCCAGCAGCCCTGGGGGAAACACCGGGGAGCTGTTTTTT. It encodes CASSPGGNTGELFF. The J gene is TRBJ2-2, the V gene TRBV9; D might be TRBD1 or TRBD2, each matching 5 bases. The CDR3 sequence is 14 residues long. Germline V CDR1 and CDR2: SGDLS, YYNGEE. Trimming stripped 4 bases from V and 2 bases from J, with 9 bases between.

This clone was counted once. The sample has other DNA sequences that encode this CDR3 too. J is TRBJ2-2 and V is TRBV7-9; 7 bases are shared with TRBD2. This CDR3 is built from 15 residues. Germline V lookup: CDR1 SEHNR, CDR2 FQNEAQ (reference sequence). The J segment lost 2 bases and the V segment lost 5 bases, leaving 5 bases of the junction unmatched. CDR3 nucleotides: TGTGCCAGCAGCGCAAGCGGGACCAACACCGGGGAGCTGTTTTTT. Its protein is CASSASGTNTGELFF.

The CDR3 protein is CASTFGGLSYNEQFF. The CDR3, as DNA: TGTGCCAGCACCTTCGGGGGATTATCCTACAATGAGCAGTTCTTC. The chain joins TRBV13 to TRBJ2-1; TRBD2 is a possible D gene (6 bases). With 7 bases removed from V and 1 base from J, the gap between germline ends came to 14 bases. This CDR3 is 15 amino acids long. The germline CDR1 and CDR2 sequences are PRHDT and FYEKMQ (reference sequence).

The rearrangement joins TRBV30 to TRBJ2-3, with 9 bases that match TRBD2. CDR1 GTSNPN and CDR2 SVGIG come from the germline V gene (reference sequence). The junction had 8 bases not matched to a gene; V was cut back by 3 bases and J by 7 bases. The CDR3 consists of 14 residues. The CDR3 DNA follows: TGTGCCTGGAGCCTAGGGACTAGCCCTAATACGCAGTATTTT. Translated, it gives CAWSLGTSPNTQYF. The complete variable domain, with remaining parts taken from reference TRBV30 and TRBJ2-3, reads SQTIHQWPATLVQPVGSPLSLECTVEGTSNPNLYWYRQAAGRGLQLLFYSVGIGQISSEVPQNLSASRPQDRQFILSSKKLLLSDSGFYLCAWSLGTSPNTQYFGPGTRLTVL.

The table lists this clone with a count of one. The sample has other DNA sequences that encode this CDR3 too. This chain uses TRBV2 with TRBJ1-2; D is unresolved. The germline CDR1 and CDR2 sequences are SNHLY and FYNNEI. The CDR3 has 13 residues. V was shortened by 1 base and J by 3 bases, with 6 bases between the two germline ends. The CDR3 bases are TGTGCCAGCAGTGAAGTTGGGTACTATGGCTACACCTTC. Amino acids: CASSEVGYYGYTF.

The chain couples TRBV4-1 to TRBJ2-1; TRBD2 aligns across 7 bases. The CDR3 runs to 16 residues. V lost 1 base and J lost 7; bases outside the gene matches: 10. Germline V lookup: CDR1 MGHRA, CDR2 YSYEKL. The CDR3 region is CASSQVPAGSQNEQFF. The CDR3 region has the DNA TGCGCCAGCAGCCAAGTTCCAGCGGGGAGTCAGAATGAGCAGTTCTTC.

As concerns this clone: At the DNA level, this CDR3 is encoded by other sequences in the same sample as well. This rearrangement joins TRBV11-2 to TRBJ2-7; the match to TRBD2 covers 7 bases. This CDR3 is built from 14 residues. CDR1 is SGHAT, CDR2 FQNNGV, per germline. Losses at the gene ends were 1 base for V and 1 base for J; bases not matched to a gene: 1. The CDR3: CASSLAGGSYEQYF. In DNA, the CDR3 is TGTGCCAGCAGCTTAGCGGGAGGTTCCTACGAGCAGTACTTC.

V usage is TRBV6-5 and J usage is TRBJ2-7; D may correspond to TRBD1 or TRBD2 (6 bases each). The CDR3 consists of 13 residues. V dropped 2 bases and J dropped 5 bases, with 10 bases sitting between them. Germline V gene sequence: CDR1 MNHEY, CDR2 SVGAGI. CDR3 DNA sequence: TGTGCCAGCAGTTACCGGGGGCAGAACGAGCAGTACTTC. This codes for CASSYRGQNEQYF.

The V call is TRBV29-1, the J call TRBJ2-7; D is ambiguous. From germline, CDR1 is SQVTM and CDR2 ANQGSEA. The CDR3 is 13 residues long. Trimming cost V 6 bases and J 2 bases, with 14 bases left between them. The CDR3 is CSVVETVTYEQYF. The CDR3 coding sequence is TGCAGCGTCGTCGAAACGGTCACCTACGAGCAGTACTTC.